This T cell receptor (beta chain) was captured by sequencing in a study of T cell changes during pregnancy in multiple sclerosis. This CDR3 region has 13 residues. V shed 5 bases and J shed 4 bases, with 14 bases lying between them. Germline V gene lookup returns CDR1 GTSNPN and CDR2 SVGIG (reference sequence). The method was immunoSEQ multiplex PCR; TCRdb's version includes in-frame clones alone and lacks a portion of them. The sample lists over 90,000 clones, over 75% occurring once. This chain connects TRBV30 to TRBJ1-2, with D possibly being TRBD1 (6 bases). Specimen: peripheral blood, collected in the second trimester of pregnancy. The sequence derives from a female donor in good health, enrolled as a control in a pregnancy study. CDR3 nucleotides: TGTGCCTGGCGGGGGGCGCGGGGCTATGGCTACACCTTC. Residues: CAWRGARGYGYTF.